These 15 T cell receptor beta chains share one sample of origin, sequenced in a study of human T cells and chemical hapten exposure. TCRdb passed the RACE reads through MiXCR, listing each CDR3 protein once. The data show 40,000 or so distinct CDR3 sequences, 9% to 15% seen once. As to time point: pre-sensitization, week 0. The treatment denotes: therapeutic diphenylcyclopropenone sensitization with weekly scalp DPC. Unfractionated whole blood was the source from which total RNA was extracted. Sequencing used whole blood, obtained in connection with sensitization to the hapten diphenylcyclopropenone (DPC). All receptors come from a woman aged 40 to 50 with alopecia areata. Some clones in this sample may be carry-over from other donors' samples.

This clonotype was seen at least ten times. The chain links TRBV9 to TRBJ1-5, with TRBD1 matching 10 bases. Germline V lookup: CDR1 SGDLS, CDR2 YYNGEE. The CDR3 consists of 14 residues. V lost 3 bases and J lost 6; bases outside the gene matches: 3. The CDR3 bases are TGTGCCAGCAGCGAGACAGGGGGCATTCAGCCCCAGCATTTT. Encoded protein: CASSETGGIQPQHF.

This clonotype appeared many times. Here the CDR3 DNA reads TGTGCCAGCAGTTTCAAGGGGTATGGCTACACCTTC. This gives the protein CASSFKGYGYTF. The chain is built from TRBV28 and TRBJ1-2, with D perhaps TRBD1 (5 bases). From germline, CDR1 is MDHEN and CDR2 SYDVKM. The CDR3 has 12 residues. The V and J ends lost 3 bases and 5 bases respectively, with 7 bases between them.

This chain connects TRBV20-1 to TRBJ1-4; 7 bases line up with TRBD1. The CDR3 loop spans 13 amino acids. The junction had 3 bases not matched to a gene; V was cut back by 2 bases and J by 6 bases. The V gene's germline CDR1 is DFQATT and CDR2 SNEGSKA (reference sequence). The CDR3: CSARTGVDEKLFF. The CDR3 coding sequence is TGCAGTGCTAGAACAGGGGTGGATGAAAAACTGTTTTTT.

At least ten counts were recorded for this clonotype. The chain employs TRBV12-3 or TRBV12-4 and TRBJ2-7; 9 nucleotides align to TRBD1. This CDR3 contains 12 residues. V was pared by 6 bases and J by 9 bases, with 6 bases of the junction left unmatched. CDR3 sequence reads: CASRGQGPWQYF. The CDR3, as DNA: TGTGCCAGCAGGGGACAGGGACCTTGGCAGTACTTC.

This clonotype was observed many times. The chain employs TRBV7-2 and TRBJ2-1; the D gene could be TRBD1 or TRBD2 (5 bases each). Germline CDR1 SGHTA, CDR2 FQGNSA. The V end lost 5 bases, the J end lost 7 bases, and 15 bases lay between the germline ends. The CDR3 contains 14 residues. The CDR3 nucleotides are TGTGCCAGCAGCCTCTTCCGGGACCTTAATGAGCAGTTCTTC. As protein: CASSLFRDLNEQFF.

This sequence joins TRBV7-9 and TRBJ2-2; the D is unclear. The V gene lost 11 bases and the J gene lost 1 base, with 5 bases spanning the gap. This CDR3 comprises 11 residues. Germline loops: CDR1 SEHNR, CDR2 FQNEAQ (reference sequence). The CDR3 region has the DNA TGTGCCGGAGAGAACACCGGGGAGCTGTTTTTT. Encoded protein: CAGENTGELFF.

This chain joins TRBV29-1 and TRBJ2-7; D unresolved. Germline V CDR1 and CDR2: SQVTM, ANQGSEA. The germline V and J ends were trimmed by 6 bases and 7 bases, with 16 bases remaining between them. This CDR3 has 12 residues. Written as DNA, the CDR3 is TGCAGCGTCCTAACCCCATCGAGGGAGCAGTACTTC. Its translation: CSVLTPSREQYF.

This clonotype was counted between two and nine times. The chain recombines TRBV23-1 with TRBJ2-1, with 7 bases that match TRBD2. TRBV23-1 is annotated as an ORF whose role is uncertain. Trimming took 1 base from V and 8 from J; bases not matched to a gene: 17. The CDR3 has 18 amino acids. CDR3 bases: TGCGCCAGCAGTCAATGCCCCCGGGGGTGGGAGGGCCAGCATGAGCAGTTCTTC. This codes for CASSQCPRGWEGQHEQFF.

This clonotype was recorded at least ten times. The CDR3 coding sequence is TGTGCCAGCAGCTACCACAGGGACCTGAGGGAAAAACTGTTTTTT. The encoded protein is CASSYHRDLREKLFF. The J gene is TRBJ1-4, the V gene TRBV11-3; possible D gene TRBD1, 6 bases. Germline CDR1 and CDR2: SGHNT and YENEEA. This CDR3 has 15 amino acids. Trimming stripped 4 bases from V and 8 bases from J, with 17 bases between.

The rearrangement links TRBV6-5 to TRBJ2-7, with D tentatively TRBD2 (5 bases). V shed 4 bases and J shed 0 bases, with 10 bases lying between them. Germline CDR1 is MNHEY and CDR2 is SVGAGI. This CDR3 is 14 amino acids long. The CDR3 region has the DNA TGTGCCAGCAGTTCACGGGATTTCTCCTACGAGCAGTACTTC. This sequence encodes CASSSRDFSYEQYF.

The chain is built from TRBV7-2 and TRBJ2-3; D unresolved. The V and J ends lost 5 bases and 1 base respectively, with 10 bases between them. The CDR3 extends over 14 amino acids. From germline, CDR1 is SGHTA and CDR2 FQGNSA. DNA for the CDR3: TGTGCCAGCAGCCGACTCCGGGGCACAGATACGCAGTATTTT. Protein product: CASSRLRGTDTQYF. Complete variable domain (other parts from reference TRBV7-2 and TRBJ2-3): GAGVSQSPSNKVTEKGKDVELRCDPISGHTALYWYRQSLGQGLEFLIYFQGNSAPDKSGLPSDRFSAERTGGSVSTLTIQRTQQEDSAVYLCASSRLRGTDTQYFGPGTRLTVL.

This clonotype has only a few counts. J is TRBJ2-7 and V is TRBV28; 7 nucleotides line up with TRBD1. In germline, CDR1 is MDHEN, CDR2 SYDVKM. This CDR3 has 12 residues. The J segment lost 3 bases and the V segment lost 9 bases, leaving 5 bases of the junction unmatched. CDR3: CASGDSLYEQYF. The CDR3 DNA is TGTGCCAGTGGGGACAGTCTCTACGAGCAGTACTTC. The whole variable domain, filled in from reference TRBV28 and TRBJ2-7, reads DVKVTQSSRYLVKRTGEKVFLECVQDMDHENMFWYRQDPGLGLRLIYFSYDVKMKEKGDIPEGYSVSREKKERFSLILESASTNQTSMYLCASGDSLYEQYFGPGTRLTVT.

Ten or more counts support this clonotype. The chain is built from TRBV20-1 and TRBJ1-5, with 11 bases fitting TRBD1. The CDR3 covers 14 residues. In germline, CDR1 is DFQATT, CDR2 SNEGSKA (reference sequence). J was trimmed by 7 bases and V by 3 bases; bases with no gene match: 5. The CDR3: CSARTGTGGQPQHF. The CDR3 nucleotides are TGCAGTGCTAGGACCGGGACAGGGGGGCAGCCCCAGCATTTT.

There are many counts of this clonotype. The chain recombines TRBV18 with TRBJ2-1; D might be TRBD2 (5 bases). Germline assignment: CDR1 KGHSH and CDR2 LQKENI. There are 12 residues in the CDR3. V lost 3 bases, J lost 11 bases, and 11 bases lay in between. Written as DNA, the CDR3 is TGTGCCAGCTCACCCGGACTGGAAAAGCAGTTCTTC. It codes for CASSPGLEKQFF. The variable domain in full, with the rest retrieved from reference TRBV18 and TRBJ2-1, is NAGVMQNPRHLVRRRGQEARLRCSPMKGHSHVYWYRQLPEEGLKFMVYLQKENIIDESGMPKERFSAEFPKEGPSILRIQQVVRGDSAAYFCASSPGLEKQFFGPGTRLTVL.

This clonotype was seen ten or more times. The chain joins TRBV7-2 to TRBJ1-2; D is undetermined. Trimming stripped 2 bases from V and 6 bases from J, with 13 bases between. Germline V gene sequence: CDR1 SGHTA, CDR2 FQGNSA. This CDR3 contains 14 residues. The CDR3 sequence: CASSLNPGPDGYTF. For the CDR3, the DNA is TGTGCCAGCAGCTTAAACCCAGGACCTGATGGCTACACCTTC.